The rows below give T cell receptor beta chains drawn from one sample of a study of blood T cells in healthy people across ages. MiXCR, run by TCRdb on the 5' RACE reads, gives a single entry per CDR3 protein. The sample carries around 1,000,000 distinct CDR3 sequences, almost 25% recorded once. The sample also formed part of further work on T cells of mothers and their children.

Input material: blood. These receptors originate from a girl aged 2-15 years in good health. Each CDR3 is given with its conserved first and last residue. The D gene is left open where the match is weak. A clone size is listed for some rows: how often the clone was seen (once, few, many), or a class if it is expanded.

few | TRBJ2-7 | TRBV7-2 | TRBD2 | CASRHSGTVEQYF | TGTGCCAGCCGACATAGCGGGACTGTCGAGCAGTACTTC
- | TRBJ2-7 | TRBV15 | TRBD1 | CATSRSRQGAPLIGQYF | TGTGCCACCAGCAGGTCCAGACAGGGGGCCCCTTTAATTGGGCAGTACTTC
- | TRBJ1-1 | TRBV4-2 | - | CASSQDLGQPRTEAFF | TGTGCCAGCAGCCAAGATCTCGGACAGCCCCGCACTGAAGCTTTCTTT
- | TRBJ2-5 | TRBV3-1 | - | CASSRERKAGQETQYF | TGTGCCAGCAGCCGAGAAAGAAAAGCGGGCCAAGAGACCCAGTACTTC
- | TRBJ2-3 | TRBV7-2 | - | CASGVARVDTQYF | TGTGCCAGCGGCGTAGCGAGGGTCGATACGCAGTATTTT
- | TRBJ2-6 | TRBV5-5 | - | CASLSQTSGANVLTF | TGTGCCAGCCTTTCCCAGACTTCTGGGGCCAACGTCCTGACTTTC
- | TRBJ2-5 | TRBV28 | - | CASREMETQYF | TGTGCCAGCAGAGAAATGGAGACCCAGTACTTC
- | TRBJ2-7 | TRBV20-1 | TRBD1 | CSAWAGDSSYEQYF | TGCAGTGCTTGGGCCGGGGACAGCTCCTACGAGCAGTACTTC
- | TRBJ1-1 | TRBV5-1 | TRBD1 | CASSFDRGKENTEAFF | TGCGCCAGCAGCTTCGACAGGGGGAAGGAGAACACTGAAGCTTTCTTT
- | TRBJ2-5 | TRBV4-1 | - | CASSQGGYSEETQYF | TGCGCCAGCAGCCAAGGAGGGTATTCAGAAGAGACCCAGTACTTC
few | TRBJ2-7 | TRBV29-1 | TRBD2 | CSVDIAGTYEQYF | TGCAGCGTTGACATAGCGGGCACCTACGAGCAGTACTTC
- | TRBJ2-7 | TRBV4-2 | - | CASSRTGGSAYEQYF | TGTGCCAGCAGCCGAACGGGGGGCTCCGCCTACGAGCAGTACTTC
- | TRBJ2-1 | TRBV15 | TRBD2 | CAATKTSGRFNEQFF | TGTGCCGCCACCAAGACTAGCGGGAGGTTCAATGAGCAGTTCTTC
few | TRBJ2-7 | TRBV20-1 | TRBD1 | CSVPGQGTYEQYF | TGCAGTGTCCCGGGACAGGGGACCTACGAGCAGTACTTC
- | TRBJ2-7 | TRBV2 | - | CASRLVSTYEQYF | TGTGCCAGCAGGCTGGTCTCAACCTACGAGCAGTACTTC
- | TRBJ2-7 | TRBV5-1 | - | CASSGLLRVEQYF | TGCGCCAGCAGTGGGTTATTAAGGGTCGAGCAGTACTTC
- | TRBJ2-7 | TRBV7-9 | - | CASSLVSTGFTEQYF | TGTGCCAGCAGCTTAGTTAGTACGGGTTTCACCGAGCAGTACTTC
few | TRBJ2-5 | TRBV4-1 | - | CASSSPGQDAEETQYF | TGCGCCAGCAGCTCCCCGGGGCAGGACGCGGAAGAGACCCAGTACTTC
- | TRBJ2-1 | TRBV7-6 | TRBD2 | CASSAIPGLVVSEQFF | TGTGCCAGCAGCGCAATACCGGGACTAGTCGTTAGTGAGCAGTTCTTC
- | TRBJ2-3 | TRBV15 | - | CATSRDLASTDTQYF | TGTGCCACCAGCAGAGATCTCGCCAGCACAGATACGCAGTATTTT
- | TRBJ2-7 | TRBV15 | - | CATSSFRENEQYF | TGTGCCACCAGCAGCTTTAGAGAGAACGAGCAGTACTTC
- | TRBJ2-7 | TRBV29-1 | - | CSVEGRTYYEQYF | TGCAGCGTTGAGGGGCGGACCTACTACGAGCAGTACTTC
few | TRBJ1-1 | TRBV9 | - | CASSDQGSEAFF | TGTGCCAGCAGCGACCAGGGGAGTGAAGCTTTCTTT
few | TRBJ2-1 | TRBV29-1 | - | CSVEVWRAEGEFF | TGCAGCGTTGAAGTTTGGCGGGCGGAGGGTGAGTTCTTC
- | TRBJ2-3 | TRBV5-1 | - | CASSLVVTVTDTQYF | TGCGCCAGCAGCTTGGTGGTGACTGTGACAGATACGCAGTATTTT
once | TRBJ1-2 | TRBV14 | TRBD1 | CASSQVKGAYGYTF | TGTGCCAGCAGCCAAGTAAAGGGGGCCTATGGCTACACCTTC
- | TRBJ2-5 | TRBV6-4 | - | CASKTSGYGSKETQYF | TGTGCCAGCAAAACCTCCGGGTACGGCAGTAAAGAAACCCAGTACTTC
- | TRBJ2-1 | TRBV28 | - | CASRPDTTRHEQFF | TGTGCCAGCAGGCCCGATACTACTAGACATGAGCAGTTCTTC
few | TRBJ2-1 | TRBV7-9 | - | CASPTSPTGNDEQFF | TGTGCCAGCCCAACCTCGCCTACAGGAAACGATGAGCAGTTCTTC
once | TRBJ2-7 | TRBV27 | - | CASSSLGLYEQYF | TGTGCCAGCAGTTCCCTGGGTTTATACGAGCAGTACTTC
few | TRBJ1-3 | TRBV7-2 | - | CASKYRQGNTIYF | TGTGCCAGCAAGTATCGTCAAGGAAACACCATATATTTT
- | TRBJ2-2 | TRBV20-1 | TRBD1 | CSASRQGSTGELFF | TGCAGTGCTAGTCGACAGGGGAGCACCGGGGAGCTGTTTTTT
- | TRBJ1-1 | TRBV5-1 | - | CASSSTGQSEAFF | TGCGCCAGCAGCTCTACAGGGCAGTCTGAAGCTTTCTTT
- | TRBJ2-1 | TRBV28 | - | CASSAQGRLDEQFF | TGTGCCAGCAGTGCACAGGGACGCTTGGATGAGCAGTTCTTC
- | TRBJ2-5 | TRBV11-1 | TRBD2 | CAAGPRGSETQYF | TGTGCAGCGGGACCCCGGGGGTCGGAGACCCAGTACTTC
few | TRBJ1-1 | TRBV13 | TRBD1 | CASSSWAGGLGTEAFF | TGTGCCAGCAGCTCTTGGGCAGGGGGCTTAGGAACTGAAGCTTTCTTT
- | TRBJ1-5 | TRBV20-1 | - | CSARGGGVQPQHF | TGCAGTGCAAGGGGGGGGGGCGTCCAGCCCCAGCATTTT
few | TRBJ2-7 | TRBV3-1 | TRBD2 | CASSPSGGGGEYEQYF | TGTGCCAGCAGCCCATCGGGGGGGGGAGGAGAGTACGAGCAGTACTTC
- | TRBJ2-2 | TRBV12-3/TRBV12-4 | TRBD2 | CASWTSGIKNTGELFF | TGTGCCAGTTGGACTAGCGGGATAAAGAACACCGGGGAGCTGTTTTTT
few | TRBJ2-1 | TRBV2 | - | CASSENGESYNEQFF | TGTGCCAGCAGTGAGAACGGGGAGTCCTACAATGAGCAGTTCTTC
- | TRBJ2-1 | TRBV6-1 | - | CASSPRQGTVSGSSDEQFF | TGTGCCAGCAGCCCCAGACAGGGCACCGTAAGCGGGAGTTCGGATGAGCAGTTCTTC